What follows are 32 T cell receptor beta chains derived from one specimen sequenced in a study of shared clonotypes between healthy human individuals. Naive CD8 cells were CD45RO-negative, positively selected for CCR7, excluding terminally differentiated effector memory CD45RA+ cells. Profiled with immunoSEQ multiplex PCR; TCRdb holds only in-frame clones, not every one. The sample consists of some 2.1 million clones, around 93% of them appearing once. The specimen sequenced was naive CD8+ T cells from PBMCs. Receptors originate from a man aged 18 to 35 in good health. Some clones in this sample may be carry-over from other donors' samples.

This clone was found once. The chain carries TRBV19 and TRBJ1-1; D not resolved. Germline V gene sequence: CDR1 LNHDA, CDR2 SQIVND (reference sequence). The V end was cut by 9 bases, the J end by 6 bases, with 17 bases between. This CDR3 has 13 amino acids. CDR3 sequence: CASAFGSSAEAFF. The CDR3 DNA reads as TGTGCCAGCGCCTTCGGGAGTAGCGCTGAAGCTTTCTTT.

Note on this clone: This sample also contains other DNA sequences that code for the same CDR3. This chain uses TRBV30 with TRBJ1-1, with D uncertain. V lost 0 bases to trimming and J lost 5 bases, with 10 bases between them. The CDR3 is 13 residues long. Per germline, CDR1 GTSNPN and CDR2 SVGIG (reference sequence). The CDR3 DNA reads TGTGCCTGGAGTGTAGGCAGGAGGACTGAAGCTTTCTTT. Translating it yields CAWSVGRRTEAFF.

The rearrangement links TRBV7-9 to TRBJ2-1, with 7 nucleotides matching TRBD2. Germline loops: CDR1 SEHNR, CDR2 FQNEAQ (reference sequence). J gave up 8 bases and V 5 bases, and 12 bases lay outside the gene matches. The CDR3 extends over 15 amino acids. CDR3 bases: TGTGCCAGCAGCCCAAGACTAGCCCTTAGGGATGAGCAGTTCTTC. It translates to CASSPRLALRDEQFF.

The J gene is TRBJ2-7, the V gene TRBV27, with D possibly TRBD2 on 5 matching bases. Germline CDR1 is MNHEY and CDR2 is SMNVEV (reference sequence). V gave up 0 bases and J gave up 4 bases, with 10 bases separating them. The CDR3 length is 14 residues. The CDR3 coding sequence is TGTGCCAGCAGTTTATCAGGGAGCCAGTACGAGCAGTACTTC. Its protein product is CASSLSGSQYEQYF.

This chain's CDR3 is CASSLGPTEAFF. Here the CDR3 DNA reads TGCGCCAGCAGTCTGGGCCCTACTGAAGCTTTCTTT. V usage is TRBV5-1 and J usage is TRBJ1-1; D remains unclear. Trimming removed 5 bases at V and 5 bases at J, with 10 bases between. Germline CDR1 reads SGHRS; CDR2 reads YFSETQ. This CDR3 spans 12 amino acids.

The J gene is TRBJ2-7, the V gene TRBV5-1; weak D call: TRBD2 (5 bases). CDR3 length: 13 amino acids. The V gene's germline CDR1 is SGHRS and CDR2 YFSETQ. With 1 base removed from V and 6 bases from J, the gap between germline ends came to 11 bases. The CDR3 sequence: CASSLKVGGEQYF. The CDR3 DNA follows: TGCGCCAGCAGCTTGAAAGTTGGAGGCGAGCAGTACTTC. Full variable domain (missing parts from reference TRBV5-1 and TRBJ2-7): KAGVTQTPRYLIKTRGQQVTLSCSPISGHRSVSWYQQTPGQGLQFLFEYFSETQRNKGNFPGRFSGRQFSNSRSEMNVSTLELGDSALYLCASSLKVGGEQYFGPGTRLTVT.

V and J are TRBV7-6 and TRBJ2-1; a possible D gene is TRBD1 (6 bases). Germline values: CDR1 SGHVS, CDR2 FNYEAQ. The CDR3 is made up of 14 amino acids. Trimming cost V 5 bases and J 7 bases, with 15 bases left between them. The CDR3 nucleotides are TGTGCCAGCAGCGCCCCCGGGACATTTAATGAGCAGTTCTTC. Translating gives CASSAPGTFNEQFF.

The chain joins TRBV15 to TRBJ2-3; no definite D call. The CDR3 is 15 residues long. V dropped 5 bases and J dropped 0 bases, with 12 bases sitting between them. From germline, CDR1 is LNHNV and CDR2 YYDKDF (reference sequence). CDR3 region: CATSSSAYSTDTQYF. The CDR3 DNA follows: TGTGCCACCAGCTCGAGCGCGTACAGCACAGATACGCAGTATTTT.

This sequence joins TRBV5-1 and TRBJ2-7, with 7 bases fitting TRBD1. V lost 2 bases, J lost 0 bases, and 5 bases stayed unmatched. Germline V gives CDR1 SGHRS, CDR2 YFSETQ. The CDR3 has 15 residues. CDR3 sequence: CASSLGDSRSYEQYF. The CDR3 DNA reads as TGCGCCAGCAGCTTAGGGGACAGCCGCTCCTACGAGCAGTACTTC.

The chain is built from TRBV9 and TRBJ1-1; D unresolved. This CDR3 contains 15 residues. Trimming cost V 4 bases and J 0 bases, with 13 bases left between them. Looked up from germline, CDR1 is SGDLS and CDR2 is YYNGEE. CDR3 amino acids: CASSPFRLMNTEAFF. In nucleotides, the CDR3 is TGTGCCAGCAGCCCGTTCAGGCTTATGAACACTGAAGCTTTCTTT. Based on the CDR3 plus reference TRBV9 and TRBJ1-1, the full variable domain is DSGVTQTPKHLITATGQRVTLRCSPRSGDLSVYWYQQSLDQGLQFLIQYYNGEERAKGNILERFSAQQFPDLHSELNLSSLELGDSALYFCASSPFRLMNTEAFFGQGTRLTVV.

The chain recombines TRBV5-1 with TRBJ1-2; 11 bases line up with TRBD1. The J segment lost 3 bases and the V segment lost 4 bases, leaving 8 bases of the junction unmatched. The CDR3 loop spans 16 amino acids. CDR1 is SGHRS, CDR2 YFSETQ, per germline. The CDR3 nucleotides read TGCGCCAGCAGCACCTGGACAGGGGGCGCCGACTATGGCTACACCTTC. Its translation is CASSTWTGGADYGYTF.

This chain uses TRBV19 with TRBJ2-5; weak D call: TRBD1 (6 bases). The CDR3 totals 15 residues. The germline V gene encodes CDR1 LNHDA and CDR2 SQIVND (reference sequence). V was clipped by 5 bases and J by 1 base, with 14 bases between them. The CDR3 here is CASSPRRTAQETQYF. CDR3 nucleotide sequence: TGTGCCAGTAGTCCCCGACGGACAGCCCAAGAGACCCAGTACTTC.

Concerning this clone: Different DNA sequences within this sample yield the same CDR3. V gene TRBV27 combines with J gene TRBJ2-2; 7 nucleotides agree with TRBD1. CDR3 length equals 13 residues. CDR1 and CDR2 from the germline V gene are MNHEY and SMNVEV (reference sequence). The trim removed 5 bases at V and 6 bases at J, leaving 3 bases unmatched. The chain's CDR3 is CASSPRGSGELFF. CDR3 coding DNA: TGTGCCAGCAGTCCCAGGGGGTCCGGGGAGCTGTTTTTT.

Note on this clone: Other nucleotide sequences from this sample produce the same CDR3. The J gene is TRBJ2-7, the V gene TRBV5-4; a possible D gene is TRBD2 (5 bases). CDR1 is SGHNT and CDR2 is YYREEE in the germline V gene (reference sequence). V gave up 7 bases and J gave up 6 bases, with 11 bases separating them. There are 11 residues in the CDR3. The CDR3 here is CASSSGSEQYF. The CDR3 DNA reads as TGTGCCAGCTCCTCGGGGTCCGAGCAGTACTTC.

This clone showed up just once. The rearrangement joins TRBV5-6 to TRBJ2-1, with a weak D call TRBD1 (6 bases). The CDR3 contains 16 residues. The germline CDR1 and CDR2 sequences are SGHDT and YYEEEE. Trimming left V 3 bases short and J 0 bases short, with 13 bases between. CDR3 residues: CASSWQGTHSYNEQFF. DNA of the CDR3: TGTGCCAGCAGCTGGCAGGGGACCCACTCCTACAATGAGCAGTTCTTC.

The V call is TRBV9, the J call TRBJ2-7; 9 nucleotides match TRBD2. CDR1 is SGDLS, CDR2 YYNGEE, per germline. With 0 bases clipped from V and 4 bases from J, the junction kept 5 bases outside the gene matches. The CDR3 loop spans 15 amino acids. The CDR3 spells CASSVVGSGSYEQYF. CDR3 nucleotide sequence: TGTGCCAGCAGCGTAGTAGGTAGCGGGAGTTACGAGCAGTACTTC.

The V and J genes are TRBV11-3 and TRBJ2-1; tentatively, D is TRBD2 (6 bases). The CDR3 is 14 amino acids. Germline CDR1 reads SGHNT; CDR2 reads YENEEA. Trimming stripped 5 bases from V and 12 bases from J, with 20 bases between. CDR3 coding DNA: TGTGCCAGCAGCCCTCGATTAGCGGAGCCCCCGCAGTTCTTC. This gives the protein CASSPRLAEPPQFF.

The chain carries TRBV14 and TRBJ1-4; D gene uncertain. This CDR3 spans 14 amino acids. Trimming took 1 base from V and 8 from J, leaving 11 bases between them. Germline CDR1 is SGHDN and CDR2 is FVKESK. Written as DNA, the CDR3 is TGTGCCAGCAGCCAAGTATCGTCAGGCGAAAAACTGTTTTTT. As protein: CASSQVSSGEKLFF. Variable domain in full (rest from reference TRBV14 and TRBJ1-4): EAGVTQFPSHSVIEKGQTVTLRCDPISGHDNLYWYRRVMGKEIKFLLHFVKESKQDESGMPNNRFLAERTGGTYSTLKVQPAELEDSGVYFCASSQVSSGEKLFFGSGTQLSVL.

This chain uses TRBV7-8 with TRBJ2-3; 10 bases line up with TRBD1. The junction had 10 bases not matched to a gene; V was cut back by 4 bases and J by 3 bases. Germline V gene data show CDR1 as SGHVS and CDR2 as FQNEAQ. CDR3 length equals 17 residues. The CDR3 sequence is CASSSRGGTGATDTQYF. The CDR3 DNA reads TGTGCCAGCAGCTCCCGGGGGGGGACAGGGGCTACAGATACGCAGTATTTT.

The chain carries TRBV14 and TRBJ2-1; TRBD2 matches at 15 bases. V was clipped by 4 bases and J by 5 bases; unmatched bases: 6. The CDR3 is 17 amino acids. Germline loops: CDR1 SGHDN, CDR2 FVKESK. CDR3 DNA sequence: TGTGCCAGCAGCCGAGGACTAGCGGGAGGGTATGACAATGAGCAGTTCTTC. Encoded protein: CASSRGLAGGYDNEQFF.

This chain links TRBV27 with TRBJ1-1, with a tentative D call TRBD1 (5 bases). CDR1 and CDR2 from the germline V gene are MNHEY and SMNVEV (reference sequence). This CDR3 has 15 amino acids. The V gene lost 0 bases and the J gene lost 7 bases, with 15 bases spanning the gap. The CDR3: CASSLSVEFTGEAFF. The CDR3 coding sequence is TGTGCCAGCAGTTTATCGGTAGAATTCACAGGTGAAGCTTTCTTT.

The chain combines TRBV14 with TRBJ1-1; D is uncertain. The germline gives CDR1 SGHDN, CDR2 FVKESK. This CDR3 has 12 residues. Trimming removed 6 bases at V and 1 base at J, with 6 bases between. CDR3: CASSRENTEAFF. DNA of the CDR3: TGTGCCAGCAGTAGGGAGAACACTGAAGCTTTCTTT. The entire variable domain, with the rest obtained from reference TRBV14 and TRBJ1-1, is as follows: EAGVTQFPSHSVIEKGQTVTLRCDPISGHDNLYWYRRVMGKEIKFLLHFVKESKQDESGMPNNRFLAERTGGTYSTLKVQPAELEDSGVYFCASSRENTEAFFGQGTRLTVV.

This clone came up once. The rearrangement uses TRBV7-9 and TRBJ2-3; D tentatively fits TRBD1 or TRBD2 (5 bases each). CDR1 and CDR2 from the germline V gene are SEHNR and FQNEAQ (reference sequence). This CDR3 has 16 amino acids. The V and J ends lost 2 bases and 0 bases respectively, with 12 bases between them. CDR3 loop: CASSLSSGASTDTQYF. In DNA form, the CDR3 reads TGTGCCAGCAGCTTATCGTCCGGGGCGAGCACAGATACGCAGTATTTT.

V and J are TRBV13 and TRBJ1-4; TRBD1 agrees at 7 bases. J lost 3 bases, V lost 3 bases, and 4 bases had no gene match. The CDR3 covers 15 residues. Germline CDR1 is PRHDT and CDR2 is FYEKMQ (reference sequence). CDR3 residues: CASSLSTGANEKLFF. DNA of the CDR3: TGTGCCAGCAGCTTGAGTACAGGGGCTAATGAAAAACTGTTTTTT.

The rearrangement links TRBV19 to TRBJ2-7; maybe TRBD1 (5 bases). CDR1 is LNHDA and CDR2 is SQIVND in the germline V gene (reference sequence). With 1 base removed from V and 6 bases from J, the gap between germline ends came to 16 bases. This CDR3 region has 15 residues. The CDR3 region has the DNA TGTGCCAGTAGTATAGGTCGGACATCCTTTACCGAGCAGTACTTC. It translates to CASSIGRTSFTEQYF.

In regard to this clone: Distinct nucleotide sequences in the sample also encode this CDR3. V is TRBV11-2 and J is TRBJ1-3; TRBD1 agrees at 7 bases. The germline V gene encodes CDR1 SGHAT and CDR2 FQNNGV. V trimming: 3 bases; J trimming: 0 bases; junction bases outside the gene matches: 2. CDR3 size: 15 residues. The CDR3: CASSLYRGSGNTIYF. CDR3 nucleotides: TGTGCCAGCAGCTTGTACAGGGGCTCTGGAAACACCATATATTTT.

The chain employs TRBV7-8 and TRBJ1-2, with 8 bases identical to TRBD1. CDR1 is SGHVS and CDR2 is FQNEAQ in the germline V gene. This CDR3 comprises 14 residues. J lost 1 base, V lost 5 bases, and 3 bases had no gene match. CDR3 in DNA: TGTGCCAGCAGCGGACAGGGTTTTAACTATGGCTACACCTTC. Protein: CASSGQGFNYGYTF.

This chain joins TRBV4-1 and TRBJ1-5; 8 positions match TRBD1. Germline V gene lookup returns CDR1 MGHRA and CDR2 YSYEKL. V dropped 3 bases and J dropped 7; count of bases not matched to a gene: 5. The CDR3 is made up of 14 amino acids. Written as DNA, the CDR3 is TGCGCCAGCAGCCACCGGACAGGGAACCAGCCCCAGCATTTT. It translates to CASSHRTGNQPQHF.

A remark on this clone: Relative to the germline gene, one junction end is altered; a read error may explain this. This rearrangement joins TRBV6-5 to TRBJ2-7; either TRBD1 or TRBD2 may supply D (6 bases each). Germline V gene sequence: CDR1 MNHEY, CDR2 SVGAGI. CDR3 length: 15 amino acids. CDR3 nucleotide sequence: TGTGCCAGCAGTTGGGGGCCTGGGACTCCTTACGGGCAGTACTTC. This sequence encodes CASSWGPGTPYGQYF.

This chain uses TRBV27 with TRBJ2-1; 7 bases are a match to TRBD2. The CDR3 runs to 15 residues. Germline V lookup: CDR1 MNHEY, CDR2 SMNVEV (reference sequence). J lost 8 bases, V lost 2 bases, and 9 bases had no gene match. CDR3 residues: CASSLTSATTDEQFF. The CDR3 DNA follows: TGTGCCAGCAGTTTAACTAGCGCTACTACTGATGAGCAGTTCTTC.

V is TRBV28 and J is TRBJ2-1; no clear D. The germline V gene encodes CDR1 MDHEN and CDR2 SYDVKM. The CDR3 length is 12 residues. Trimming shortened V by 8 bases and J by 4 bases, and 9 bases separated the two germline ends. CDR3 DNA sequence: TGTGCCAGCGGCACGATTTACAATGAGCAGTTCTTC. This sequence encodes CASGTIYNEQFF.

The V gene is TRBV28, the J gene TRBJ1-2; no clear D. CDR1 MDHEN and CDR2 SYDVKM come from the germline V gene. Trimming took off 1 base at V and 0 bases at J, with 12 bases between the two ends. This CDR3 has 16 residues. DNA of the CDR3: TGTGCCAGCAGTTTATCAAGAGGATCCCCTAACTATGGCTACACCTTC. It yields the protein CASSLSRGSPNYGYTF.